The clone carrying this TCR beta chain was picked up one time. Per the authors' pipeline: Reference gene primer amplification gave nucleated cell count estimates. Libraries were prepared by immunoSEQ multiplex PCR; TCRdb keeps only in-frame clonotypes and omits some of them. Clone size and V and J calls were adopted from that table, with D and trimming inferred from the DNA. Of over 85,000 clones listed, around three quarters are singletons. The data belong to a study of blood T cell repertoires in COVID-19. The overall study: The samples span acute and convalescent COVID-19 from the United States, Italy and Spain. Sources were T cells, B-cell-depleted T cells, or PBMCs; the material itself was cDNA or gDNA.

V was cut by 4 bases and J by 3 bases, with 13 bases left in between. CDR1 is SGHDT and CDR2 is YYEEEE in the germline V gene. This CDR3 is 15 amino acids long. The source of this sequence is a woman aged 60-75 years with acute or convalescent COVID-19. The sample comprised peripheral blood. The J gene is TRBJ1-4, the V gene TRBV5-6; D is ambiguous. CDR3 DNA sequence: TGTGCCAGCAGCCTCGAGGGTAGGGCTAATGAAAAACTGTTTTTT. It translates to CASSLEGRANEKLFF.